The 30 T cell receptor beta chains presented below share a single source sample, sequenced in a study of molecular identifiers for immune sequencing clone quantification (dated by TCRdb to the late 2010s). The method behind the library was PCR. The run used a NextSeq 500. The public sequencing data were trimmed at Q25 with fastp and processed into clonotypes with MiXCR by TCRdb, which kept only in-frame beta chains. Rows matching on CDR3 protein sequence are summarized as one entry with the most common DNA and genes. Across this sample there are around 460,000 distinct CDR3 sequences, with around 23% seen only once. The ten top clones hold under 0.8% of the sample. The specimen was naive CD8+ T cells from blood, with Jurkat cell RNA spiked in. The label giving this sample's cell subset or site can be read as: FACS-sorted CD8+CD4-CCR7+CD45RA+ naive T cells. These receptors were collected from a human donor in good health. Some libraries in this study had Jurkat cell RNA spiked in.

The gene calls are TRBV14 and TRBJ2-5; D might be TRBD1 (5 bases). Trimming pared 4 bases from V and 3 bases from J, leaving 9 bases between. This CDR3 comprises 13 residues. From germline, CDR1 is SGHDN and CDR2 FVKESK. CDR3 sequence: CASSRTREETQYF. The CDR3 DNA reads TGTGCCAGCAGCCGGACAAGGGAAGAGACCCAGTACTTC. The full variable domain, rest sourced from reference TRBV14 and TRBJ2-5, is EAGVTQFPSHSVIEKGQTVTLRCDPISGHDNLYWYRRVMGKEIKFLLHFVKESKQDESGMPNNRFLAERTGGTYSTLKVQPAELEDSGVYFCASSRTREETQYFGPGTRLLVL.

This clonotype was detected a few times. The genes are TRBV30 and TRBJ2-7; TRBD2 matches at 11 bases. Trimming removed 5 bases from V and 3 bases from J; junction bases left unmatched: 6. This CDR3 spans 14 amino acids. Germline-derived CDR1 and CDR2 are GTSNPN and SVGIG (reference sequence). CDR3 in amino acids: CAWETGTSGYEQYF. CDR3 nucleotides: TGTGCCTGGGAGACCGGGACTAGCGGCTACGAGCAGTACTTC.

Of note for this clonotype: An end of the junction differs from the germline gene, which may be a read error. V and J are TRBV12-5 and TRBJ2-1; 9 bases line up with TRBD2. The CDR3 runs to 15 residues. CDR1 is LGHNT, CDR2 FRNRAP, per germline. DNA of the CDR3: TGTGCTAGTGGTTTCACAGCGGGGGGCTACAGTGAGCAGTTCTTC. It is translated as CASGFTAGGYSEQFF.

This clonotype was detected only a few times. The J gene is TRBJ2-7, the V gene TRBV21-1; the listed D gene, TRBD1, was not tested against the DNA. TRBV21-1 counts as a pseudogene. The CDR3 extends over 14 amino acids. CDR3 protein: CASRTQDSSYEQYF. CDR3 bases: TGTGCCAGCAGAACCCAGGACAGCTCCTACGAGCAGTACTTC.

There are many counts of this clonotype. The chain links TRBV24-1 to TRBJ2-2, with D tentatively TRBD2 (5 bases). CDR1 and CDR2 (germline): KGHDR, SFDVKD. The ends were cut back, 0 bases at V and 0 bases at J, with 7 bases in the middle. The length of the CDR3 is 16 residues. The CDR3 DNA reads TGTGCCACCAGTGATTTGGCCGGGGCGAACACCGGGGAGCTGTTTTTT. Translating gives CATSDLAGANTGELFF.

This clonotype has ten or more counts. This sequence joins TRBV12-3 or TRBV12-4 and TRBJ2-3, with D maybe TRBD2 (5 bases). Trimming left V 7 bases short and J 2 bases short, with 10 bases between. The CDR3 has 13 residues. For the CDR3, the DNA is TGTGCCAGCACCCCGGAGGCCACAGATACGCAGTATTTT. This gives the protein CASTPEATDTQYF.

This clonotype was observed many times. The chain links TRBV12-5 to TRBJ1-1; no firm D call. Trimming pared 7 bases from V and 1 base from J, leaving 10 bases between. This CDR3 is built from 13 residues. CDR1 and CDR2 (germline): LGHNT, FRNRAP. DNA of the CDR3: TGTGCTAGTGAAGCTCAGCCGAACACTGAAGCTTTCTTT. It specifies CASEAQPNTEAFF.

As to this clonotype: A junction boundary mismatches the germline segment, possibly from a read error. The gene calls are TRBV6-6 and TRBJ1-2; D gene unclear. The CDR3 has 19 residues. The V gene's germline CDR1 is MNHNY and CDR2 SVGAGI (reference sequence). As DNA, the CDR3 is TGTCCCAGCAGTTACGGTGATAACGGGAGACACGACTCTAACTATGGCTACACCTTC. Residues: CPSSYGDNGRHDSNYGYTF.

A word on this clonotype: A read error is possible here, since a much larger clone lies one base away. This chain connects TRBV2 to TRBJ1-5; D remains ambiguous. With 1 base removed from V and 0 bases from J, the gap between germline ends came to 7 bases. Germline V gene sequence: CDR1 SNHLY, CDR2 FYNNEI. This CDR3 contains 15 residues. CDR3 coding DNA: TGTGCCAGCAGTGAAGGAGGGCATAGCAATCAGCCCCAGCATTTT. Translation: CASSEGGHSNQPQHF.

As concerns this clonotype: An end of the junction does not agree with germline; a read error may underlie this. The chain carries TRBV6-2 or TRBV6-3 and TRBJ2-2, with 8 bases fitting TRBD2. This CDR3 has 15 residues. CDR1 and CDR2 from the germline V gene are MNHEY and SVGEGT. The CDR3 loop reads CARRLELADPGALFF. DNA of the CDR3: TGTGCCCGCCGTTTGGAACTAGCGGACCCCGGGGCGCTGTTTTTT.

In this sample, this clonotype turned up many times. The chain joins TRBV4-3 to TRBJ1-3; D unresolved. The V end was cut by 0 bases, the J end by 0 bases, with 9 bases between. This CDR3 is 16 amino acids long. CDR1 and CDR2 (germline): LGHNA, YSLEER. The CDR3 region has the DNA TGCGCCAGCAGCCAAGATAAGATATCCTCTGGAAACACCATATATTTT. Translating gives CASSQDKISSGNTIYF.

This clonotype has at least ten counts. At one boundary the junction diverges from the germline segment, which might be a read error. J is TRBJ2-3 and V is TRBV7-7; D remains unclear. This CDR3 is built from 14 residues. Germline CDR1 SSHAT, CDR2 FNYEAQ (reference sequence). CDR3: CASSLGPATDTQYF. The CDR3, as DNA: TGTGCTAGCAGCTTAGGTCCGGCCACAGATACGCAGTATTTT.

This clonotype has only a few counts. The gene calls are TRBV19 and TRBJ2-5; unclear D gene. V lost 0 bases and J 2 bases, leaving 10 bases between the germline ends. The CDR3 sequence is 15 residues long. Per the germline V gene, CDR1 is LNHDA and CDR2 is SQIVND (reference sequence). The CDR3 spells CASSIDFLEQETQYF. CDR3 bases: TGTGCCAGTAGTATAGATTTCCTTGAGCAAGAGACCCAGTACTTC.

The chain couples TRBV20-1 to TRBJ1-2; D is ambiguous. V was trimmed by 3 bases and J by 0 bases, leaving 11 bases between them. CDR3 length: 14 amino acids. Germline V lookup: CDR1 DFQATT, CDR2 SNEGSKA (reference sequence). CDR3 DNA: TGCAGTGCTAGTAGGCGCCAAACTAACTATGGCTACACCTTC. Translation gives CSASRRQTNYGYTF.

The chain has TRBV15 and TRBJ2-3, with D maybe TRBD2 (5 bases). Germline V gene data show CDR1 as LNHNV and CDR2 as YYDKDF (reference sequence). This CDR3 spans 12 amino acids. The V end was cut by 8 bases, the J end by 5 bases, with 11 bases between. The CDR3 loop reads CATQERGDTQYF. Here the CDR3 DNA reads TGTGCCACCCAGGAACGGGGAGATACGCAGTATTTT.

This clonotype was counted at least ten times. This chain links TRBV13 with TRBJ1-1; 7 bases align to TRBD1. V lost 0 bases to trimming and J lost 3 bases; unmatched junction nucleotides: 1. Germline V gene sequence: CDR1 PRHDT, CDR2 FYEKMQ (reference sequence). The CDR3 has 14 residues. This chain's CDR3 is CASSLGQGYTEAFF. In DNA, the CDR3 is TGTGCCAGCAGCTTAGGACAGGGGTACACTGAAGCTTTCTTT.

There are a few counts of this clonotype. The rearrangement links TRBV12-3 or TRBV12-4 to TRBJ2-5, with no clear D. Trimming took off 3 bases at V and 5 bases at J, with 10 bases between the two ends. The CDR3 is made up of 13 amino acids. The CDR3 loop is CASSLSAYETQYF. For the CDR3, the DNA is TGTGCCAGCAGTTTGAGTGCGTATGAGACCCAGTACTTC.

The chain links TRBV5-8 to TRBJ2-7; 8 bases fit TRBD1. The J segment lost 5 bases and the V segment lost 0 bases, leaving 7 bases of the junction unmatched. The CDR3 contains 15 residues. CDR1 is SGHTS and CDR2 is YDEGEE in the germline V gene. The CDR3 here is CASSLEGTGWDEQYF. Written as DNA, the CDR3 is TGTGCCAGCAGCTTGGAAGGGACAGGTTGGGACGAGCAGTACTTC.

This clonotype occurred a few times. The chain joins TRBV7-8 to TRBJ1-2; tentatively, D is TRBD1 (6 bases). Trimming took 1 base from V and 8 from J, leaving 11 bases between them. This CDR3 region has 13 residues. CDR1 and CDR2 (germline): SGHVS, FQNEAQ. CDR3 amino acids: CASSLGDITGYTF. CDR3 in DNA: TGTGCCAGCAGCTTAGGGGACATCACCGGCTACACCTTC.

The V and J genes are TRBV27 and TRBJ2-7; D might be TRBD1 or TRBD2, each matching 5 bases. Germline CDR1 is MNHEY and CDR2 is SMNVEV (reference sequence). The CDR3 extends over 15 amino acids. The ends were cut back, 3 bases at V and 4 bases at J, with 16 bases in the middle. CDR3 coding DNA: TGTGCCAGCAGTTTCTCAACGCGAGGGGTATACGAGCAGTACTTC. It translates to CASSFSTRGVYEQYF.

This clonotype has more than one count but fewer than ten. CDR3 bases: TGTGCCAGTAGTATTGGGCCAGGGGGCAGCTACGAGCAGTACTTC. It specifies CASSIGPGGSYEQYF. The chain has TRBV19 and TRBJ2-7, with 8 bases identical to TRBD1. V was pared by 3 bases and J by 3 bases, with 7 bases of the junction left unmatched. Per germline, CDR1 LNHDA and CDR2 SQIVND (reference sequence). The CDR3 totals 15 residues.

The gene calls are TRBV6-7 and TRBJ2-1, with 11 bases fitting TRBD1. Being an ORF, TRBV6-7 has a function that is uncertain. The CDR3 runs to 15 residues. V was clipped by 4 bases and J by 5 bases; unmatched bases: 4. CDR3 sequence (DNA): TGTGCCAGCAGTTGTGGACAGGGGGCTCACAATGAGCAGTTCTTC. Translation: CASSCGQGAHNEQFF.

There are a few counts of this clonotype. This may come from a read error, since a much larger clone is one base off. The genes are TRBV7-9 and TRBJ1-2; 11 bases match TRBD1. The germline gives CDR1 SEHNR, CDR2 FQNEAQ (reference sequence). J gave up 4 bases and V 4 bases, and 2 bases lay outside the gene matches. The CDR3 spans 14 residues. Written as DNA, the CDR3 is TGTGCCAGCAGCTCCGGGACAGGGGGCTATGGCTACACCTTC. As protein: CASSSGTGGYGYTF.

To note about this clonotype: A much larger clonotype is one base distant, so this may be a read error. CDR3 in amino acids: CAWSVTGDEQYF. CDR3 DNA: TGTGCCTGGAGTGTAACAGGGGACGAGCAGTACTTC. The J gene is TRBJ2-7, the V gene TRBV30, with 7 bases aligning to TRBD1. V lost 0 bases and J lost 5; bases outside the gene matches: 1. The CDR3 is 12 residues long. Germline-derived CDR1 and CDR2 are GTSNPN and SVGIG (reference sequence).

V is TRBV7-8 and J is TRBJ1-6; tentatively, D is TRBD1 (5 bases). The CDR3 spans 16 residues. Germline V lookup: CDR1 SGHVS, CDR2 FQNEAQ. V lost 3 bases and J lost 10, with 19 bases in between. The CDR3 is CASSFFRDPRESPLHF. DNA for the CDR3: TGTGCCAGCAGCTTCTTCCGGGACCCCAGGGAGTCACCCCTCCACTTT.

Comment on this clonotype: A much more abundant neighbour one base away suggests this may be a read error. This sequence joins TRBV7-9 and TRBJ2-3; 9 bases align to TRBD2. Germline CDR1 reads SEHNR; CDR2 reads FQNEAQ (reference sequence). CDR3 size: 17 residues. The CDR3 here is CASSLFTSGRATDAQYF. For the CDR3, the DNA is TGTGCCAGCAGCTTATTCACTAGCGGGCGGGCCACAGATGCGCAGTATTTT.

Remarks on this clonotype: The germline gene is not matched at one end of the junction; a read error may be the cause. The V and J genes are TRBV27 and TRBJ2-6, with D perhaps matching TRBD1 (5 bases). This CDR3 contains 16 residues. The germline CDR1 and CDR2 sequences are MNHEY and SMNVEV (reference sequence). In DNA, the CDR3 is TGTGCCAGCAGCCACGTCACAGTATCTGGGGCCAACGTCCCGACTTTC. Protein sequence: CASSHVTVSGANVPTF.

This rearrangement joins TRBV7-9 to TRBJ2-7; the match to TRBD2 covers 10 bases. The V and J ends lost 5 bases and 3 bases, in that order; junction bases with no gene match: 7. Germline CDR1 reads SEHNR; CDR2 reads FQNEAQ (reference sequence). The CDR3 is 15 residues long. CDR3 nucleotide sequence: TGTGCCAGCAGCCCACCCCTAGCGGGAGACTACGAGCAGTACTTC. Its protein is CASSPPLAGDYEQYF.

This clonotype has more than one count but fewer than ten. The CDR3 DNA sequence: TGTGCCAGCAGCTTAGTTTCCGGAAGCACAGATACGCAGTATTTT. Its translation: CASSLVSGSTDTQYF. V usage is TRBV7-2 and J usage is TRBJ2-3; D is undetermined. CDR3 length: 15 residues. Trimming took 1 base from V and 0 from J, leaving 8 bases between them. Germline values: CDR1 SGHTA, CDR2 FQGNSA.

This clonotype turned up a few times. The chain recombines TRBV7-9 with TRBJ2-7; weak D call: TRBD2 (5 bases). The V end lost 6 bases, the J end lost 12 bases, and 15 bases lay between the germline ends. Germline CDR1 reads SEHNR; CDR2 reads FQNEAQ (reference sequence). This CDR3 is 11 amino acids long. In DNA form, the CDR3 reads TGTGCCAGCAGTGGGTCGGAGGAGGTGTACTTC. As protein: CASSGSEEVYF. Together with reference TRBV7-9 and TRBJ2-7, the CDR3 gives the full variable domain: DTGVSQNPRHKITKRGQNVTFRCDPISEHNRLYWYRQTLGQGPEFLTYFQNEAQLEKSRLLSDRFSAERPKGSFSTLEIQRTEQGDSAMYLCASSGSEEVYFGPGTRLTVT.